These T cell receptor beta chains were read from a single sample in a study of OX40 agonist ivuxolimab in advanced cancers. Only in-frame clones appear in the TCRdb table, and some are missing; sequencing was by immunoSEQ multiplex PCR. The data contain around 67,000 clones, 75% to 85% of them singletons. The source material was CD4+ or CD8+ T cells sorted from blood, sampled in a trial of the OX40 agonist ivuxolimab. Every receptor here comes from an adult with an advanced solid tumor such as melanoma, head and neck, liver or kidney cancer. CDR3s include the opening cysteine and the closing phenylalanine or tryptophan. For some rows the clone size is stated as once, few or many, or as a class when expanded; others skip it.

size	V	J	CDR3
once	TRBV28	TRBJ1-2	CASSSSQGNYGYTF
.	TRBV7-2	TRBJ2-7	CASSRQRDYEQYF
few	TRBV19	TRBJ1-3	CATLDRHSGNTIYF
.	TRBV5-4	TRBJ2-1	CASSSTGGAYNEQFF
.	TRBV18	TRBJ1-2	CASSPNAGEVAYYTF
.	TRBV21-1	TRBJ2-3	CASSKARERILSTDTQYF
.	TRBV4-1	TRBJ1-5	CASSQTGINQPQHF
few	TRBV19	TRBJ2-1	CASSTQGGEQFF
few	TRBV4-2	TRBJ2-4	CASSQELRGKGSPNIQYF
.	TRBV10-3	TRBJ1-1	CATRGPGNTEAFF
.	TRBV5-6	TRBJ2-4	CASSLVGPGNIQYF
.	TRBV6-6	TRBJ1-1	CASSYRGGAFF
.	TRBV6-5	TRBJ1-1	CASSYRGGAFF
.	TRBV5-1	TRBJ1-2	CASSLGEGNGNYGYTF
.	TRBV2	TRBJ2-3	CASSEVRRTQYF
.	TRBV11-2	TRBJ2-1	CASSLGTGDEQFF